This T cell receptor (beta chain) was identified during a study of blood T cell repertoires in COVID-19. Study-level background: The analysed material was cDNA or gDNA that came from T cells, B-cell-depleted T cells, or PBMCs.

Method: immunoSEQ multiplex PCR; TCRdb's copy keeps in-frame clones and lacks some. The profile shows about 400,000 clones, 85% to 90% of them singletons. This clone was detected many times. The CDR3 runs 18 residues. Unmatched junction bases numbered 10, after V lost 6 bases and J lost 1 base. Germline V lookup: CDR1 LNHDA, CDR2 SQIVND (reference sequence). The sequence derives from a woman in her thirties with acute or convalescent COVID-19. The sequenced sample was peripheral blood. The chain recombines TRBV19 with TRBJ2-6; 9 bases agree with TRBD1. CDR3 coding DNA: TGTGCCAGTAGCCCCGGGACAGGGCCCCGTTCTGGGGCCAACGTCCTGACTTTC. Its protein is CASSPGTGPRSGANVLTF.